This T cell receptor (beta chain) is drawn from a study of cytomegalovirus exposure and HLA in healthy donors. Study-level results: Reports indicated that the classifier achieved high specificity and sensitivity in diagnosing cytomegalovirus status. Looking again later, the authors saw that most CMV-associated TCR beta chains seemed HLA-restricted.

It was with 60 Vbeta and 13 Jbeta primers that the PCR ran. The protocol was immunoSEQ multiplex PCR, while the TCRdb copy is restricted to in-frame clones and leaves out a portion. The table lists under 200,000 clones, about 86% of them singletons. This clone was seen a single time. Its antigen is undetermined. The sample contains more than one DNA sequence encoding this CDR3. Trimming cost V 2 bases and J 0 bases, with 8 bases left between them. CDR1 is MDHEN and CDR2 is SYDVKM in the germline V gene. The CDR3 runs to 15 residues. The receptor's source is a woman in her twenties or thirties in good health and CMV-seronegative. The chain is built from TRBV28 and TRBJ1-5, with D hard to call. The material sequenced was PBMCs. In DNA form, the CDR3 reads TGTGCCAGCAGTTTAAGAGAATATAGCAATCAGCCCCAGCATTTT. Translated: CASSLREYSNQPQHF.